Shown below are 26 T cell receptor beta chains from a single sample sequenced in a study of prognosis after radiotherapy for stage I lung cancer. It was by two-round multiplex PCR that TCR beta CDR3 was amplified from genomic DNA. Primers targeting each individual TRBV and TRBJ gene were applied in first-round PCR. TCRdb re-derived calls from the multiplex PCR reads in MiXCR, one entry per CDR3 protein. Found here are around 51,000 distinct CDR3 sequences, roughly 36% of them singletons; the top ten hold roughly 8.3%. This specimen was PBMCs, taken before or after stereotactic body radiation therapy (not recorded which). The receptors originated from a donor aged 50 or older with non-small cell lung cancer.

With regard to this clonotype: A much larger clonotype is one base distant, so this may be a read error. The chain carries TRBV6-5 and TRBJ2-3, with 9 bases identical to TRBD1. Trimming removed 0 bases from V and 4 bases from J; junction bases left unmatched: 11. CDR1 is MNHEY and CDR2 is SVGAGI in the germline V gene. The CDR3 is made up of 18 amino acids. The chain's CDR3 is CASSYSFWTGASADTQYF. The CDR3 DNA sequence: TGTGCCAGCAGTTACTCGTTCTGGACAGGGGCCAGCGCAGATACGCAGTATTTT.

For this clonotype: Given a much more abundant clone one base away, this may be a read error. This rearrangement joins TRBV29-1 to TRBJ2-7, with 7 bases identical to TRBD1. Germline V gives CDR1 SQVTM, CDR2 ANQGSEA. The CDR3 spans 12 residues. V shed 7 bases, J shed 0 bases, and the junction held 3 bases outside the gene matches. This CDR3 reads CSAGQISYEQYF. The CDR3 nucleotides read TGCAGCGCGGGACAGATCTCCTACGAGCAGTACTTC.

This clonotype was counted ten times or more. The gene calls are TRBV6-1 and TRBJ2-2; 8 bases match TRBD1. Germline-derived CDR1 and CDR2 are MNHNS and SASEGT. Germline trimming cut 4 bases from V and 6 bases from J; bases unmatched to any gene: 1. The CDR3 runs 13 residues. The CDR3, as DNA: TGTGCCAGCAGTGGACAGGGGTCCGGGGAGCTGTTTTTT. Its protein product is CASSGQGSGELFF.

To note about this clonotype: A much larger clonotype is one base distant, so this may be a read error. The rearrangement links TRBV14 to TRBJ2-3, with no clear D. Germline V gene sequence: CDR1 SGHDN, CDR2 FVKESK. The CDR3 is 11 residues long. The CDR3 is CASIQFDTQYF. As DNA, the CDR3 is TGTGCCAGCATCCAATTTGATACGCAGTATTTT.

In this sample, this clonotype turned up many times. This rearrangement joins TRBV7-3 to TRBJ2-1; 7 positions agree with TRBD2. This CDR3 has 17 amino acids. Germline V gene sequence: CDR1 SGHTA, CDR2 FQGTGA. V trimming: 3 bases; J trimming: 4 bases; junction bases outside the gene matches: 12. CDR3 in amino acids: CASSLTFSAGAYNEQFF. Here the CDR3 DNA reads TGTGCCAGCAGCTTGACGTTCTCTGCGGGAGCGTACAATGAGCAGTTCTTC.

On this clonotype: This could be a read error, since a much larger clone is one nucleotide away. The chain joins TRBV6-9 to TRBJ2-1; no clear D gene. Trimming took 4 bases from V and 9 from J, leaving 13 bases between them. This CDR3 has 13 amino acids. Germline-derived CDR1 and CDR2 are MNHGY and SVAAGI. CDR3 in amino acids: CASSSGVLCEQFF. The CDR3 bases are TGTGCCAGCAGTTCTGGAGTACTATGTGAGCAGTTCTTC.

Ten or more counts support this clonotype. J is TRBJ1-1 and V is TRBV6-1; 9 bases are shared with TRBD1. Germline-derived CDR1 and CDR2 are MNHNS and SASEGT. The CDR3 totals 12 residues. Trimming at V came to 8 bases and at J to 8 bases, leaving 6 bases not matched to a gene. Written as DNA, the CDR3 is TGTGCCAGCCGGGACAGGGCGGAAGAAGCTTTCTTT. Translating gives CASRDRAEEAFF.

This clonotype was picked up many times. The rearrangement uses TRBV20-1 and TRBJ2-1; D is uncertain. Germline lookup yields CDR1 DFQATT and CDR2 SNEGSKA (reference sequence). V was pared by 0 bases and J by 8 bases, with 17 bases between. The CDR3 is 15 amino acids. CDR3 amino acids: CSARDPRVSPDEQFF. In nucleotides, the CDR3 is TGCAGTGCTAGAGATCCCCGGGTCTCTCCTGATGAGCAGTTCTTC.

This clonotype was counted ten times or more. The chain combines TRBV6-4 with TRBJ1-5; a possible D gene is TRBD1 (6 bases). Trimming left V 6 bases short and J 6 bases short, with 12 bases between. Germline-derived CDR1 and CDR2 are MRHNA and SNTAGT. The CDR3 is made up of 13 amino acids. Here the CDR3 DNA reads TGTGCCAGCAGCCCGGAAGGGGGTCAGCCCCAGCATTTT. Translation gives CASSPEGGQPQHF.

This clonotype occurred many times. The chain is built from TRBV6-2 or TRBV6-3 and TRBJ2-5; perhaps TRBD1 as D (6 bases). Germline values: CDR1 MNHEY, CDR2 SVGEGT. The CDR3 is 13 residues long. Between the trimmed V and J ends, which lost 5 bases and 4 bases, there was a span of 11 bases. CDR3 region: CASSPPQGETQYF. The CDR3 nucleotides are TGTGCCAGCAGTCCCCCACAGGGAGAGACCCAGTACTTC.

This clonotype was observed at least ten times. V usage is TRBV7-2 and J usage is TRBJ1-1, with TRBD1 identical over 7 bases. J was trimmed by 11 bases and V by 1 base; bases with no gene match: 13. The CDR3 extends over 15 amino acids. In germline, CDR1 is SGHTA, CDR2 FQGNSA. CDR3 protein: CASSLDPGQLFRAFF. CDR3 nucleotides: TGTGCCAGCAGCTTAGACCCGGGACAGCTGTTTCGGGCTTTCTTT.

The V gene is TRBV7-9, the J gene TRBJ2-7; D may be TRBD1 or TRBD2 (5 bases each). This CDR3 is 17 amino acids long. Germline values: CDR1 SEHNR, CDR2 FQNEAQ (reference sequence). V gave up 1 base and J gave up 6 bases, with 22 bases separating them. CDR3 residues: CASSLGRGRGEAPEQYF. CDR3 bases: TGTGCCAGCAGCTTAGGCCGGGGACGGGGCGAGGCCCCCGAGCAGTACTTC.

This clonotype appeared many times. The chain uses TRBV7-8 and TRBJ2-1; the match to TRBD2 covers 10 bases. Germline CDR1 reads SGHVS; CDR2 reads FQNEAQ. Losses at the gene ends were 5 bases for V and 3 bases for J; bases not matched to a gene: 7. The CDR3 covers 16 residues. The CDR3 DNA sequence: TGTGCCAGCAGCATCATAGCGGGAGGACTCTACAATGAGCAGTTCTTC. Translation: CASSIIAGGLYNEQFF. Based on the CDR3 plus reference TRBV7-8 and TRBJ2-1, the full variable domain is GAGVSQSPRYKVAKRGQDVALRCDPISGHVSLFWYQQALGQGPEFLTYFQNEAQLDKSGLPSDRFFAERPEGSVSTLKIQRTQQEDSAVYLCASSIIAGGLYNEQFFGPGTRLTVL.

Of note for this clonotype: A far larger clone is one nucleotide away, so this likely arose from a read error. The J gene is TRBJ2-7, the V gene TRBV6-2 or TRBV6-3; 9 nucleotides align to TRBD2. Germline values: CDR1 MNHEY, CDR2 SVGEGT. The CDR3 has 12 residues. V lost 6 bases and J lost 9; bases outside the gene matches: 6. The CDR3 DNA reads TGTGCCAGCAGCGAGCGGGAGGCCTCGCAGTACTTC. Its protein product is CASSEREASQYF.

This clonotype was detected ten times or more. The V gene is TRBV28, the J gene TRBJ1-1; D not certain. The CDR3 contains 13 residues. The V end was cut by 10 bases, the J end by 0 bases, with 12 bases between. Germline CDR1 MDHEN, CDR2 SYDVKM. CDR3 in amino acids: CAICINVNTEAFF. The CDR3 DNA reads as TGTGCCATCTGTATCAACGTGAACACTGAAGCTTTCTTT.

V gene TRBV28 combines with J gene TRBJ2-5, with D perhaps TRBD1 (6 bases). V was pared by 2 bases and J by 5 bases, with 18 bases between. The CDR3 extends over 16 amino acids. Looked up from germline, CDR1 is MDHEN and CDR2 is SYDVKM. The CDR3, as DNA: TGTGCCAGCAGTTTAGGGGGCGGTTGTGCTGGGGAGACCCAGTACTTC. Encoded protein: CASSLGGGCAGETQYF. The entire variable domain, with the rest obtained from reference TRBV28 and TRBJ2-5, is as follows: DVKVTQSSRYLVKRTGEKVFLECVQDMDHENMFWYRQDPGLGLRLIYFSYDVKMKEKGDIPEGYSVSREKKERFSLILESASTNQTSMYLCASSLGGGCAGETQYFGPGTRLLVL.

This clonotype came up many times. V and J are TRBV2 and TRBJ1-1; maybe TRBD1 (5 bases). The germline CDR1 and CDR2 sequences are SNHLY and FYNNEI. Trimming left V 8 bases short and J 8 bases short, with 15 bases between. CDR3 size: 12 residues. The CDR3 DNA follows: TGTGCCAGCGGGGGTCCCGGAAAAGAAGCTTTCTTT. This encodes CASGGPGKEAFF.

This clonotype was seen ten or more times. This chain links TRBV4-3 with TRBJ2-2, with TRBD2 identical over 9 bases. After removal of 4 bases from V and 4 bases from J, the junction contained 10 bases not matched to a gene. The CDR3 consists of 17 residues. CDR1 and CDR2 (germline): LGHNA, YSLEER. The CDR3 is CASSRFSGRGFTGELFF. In DNA form, the CDR3 reads TGCGCCAGCAGCCGATTTAGCGGGAGAGGGTTCACCGGGGAGCTGTTTTTT.

This clonotype is medium-sized. This chain connects TRBV9 to TRBJ2-1; tentatively, D is TRBD2 (6 bases). The CDR3 is made up of 14 amino acids. Trimming took off 2 bases at V and 7 bases at J, with 13 bases between the two ends. Germline loops: CDR1 SGDLS, CDR2 YYNGEE. CDR3 residues: CASSVSGPLNEQFF. CDR3 sequence (DNA): TGTGCCAGCAGCGTTAGCGGACCCTTGAATGAGCAGTTCTTC.

This clonotype was found many times. The CDR3 nucleotides read TGTGCCAGCAGTACGTCAGGGACAGTCTCCTACGAGCAGTACTTC. Translation: CASSTSGTVSYEQYF. The chain uses TRBV28 and TRBJ2-7, with 7 bases matching TRBD1. Looked up from germline, CDR1 is MDHEN and CDR2 is SYDVKM. With 5 bases clipped from V and 0 bases from J, the junction kept 7 bases outside the gene matches. The CDR3 runs to 15 residues.

For this clonotype: This may be a read error, as it is one base from a much larger clone. The V and J genes are TRBV12-3 or TRBV12-4 and TRBJ1-5, with no clear D. The CDR3 runs to 13 residues. Trimming left V 5 bases short and J 6 bases short, with 11 bases between. The CDR3 protein is CASSVFERQPQHF. CDR3 coding DNA: TGTGCCAGCAGTGTATTTGAGCGTCAGCCCCAGCATTTT.

This clonotype was recorded at least ten times. The V gene is TRBV7-9, the J gene TRBJ2-5; 8 nucleotides match TRBD1. With V trimmed by 3 bases and J by 4 bases, 4 bases remained unmatched. From germline, CDR1 is SEHNR and CDR2 FQNEAQ (reference sequence). The CDR3 is 14 residues long. CDR3: CASSFGGQGETQYF. CDR3 in DNA: TGTGCCAGCAGCTTCGGAGGACAGGGAGAGACCCAGTACTTC.

The chain joins TRBV5-6 to TRBJ2-1; 7 positions agree with TRBD2. V was clipped by 4 bases and J by 4 bases; unmatched bases: 8. The CDR3 runs to 15 residues. CDR1 is SGHDT, CDR2 YYEEEE, per germline. The CDR3 DNA follows: TGTGCCAGCAGCCCTATCGAGCGGGGTTACAATGAGCAGTTCTTC. It encodes CASSPIERGYNEQFF.

This clonotype was detected many times. The chain recombines TRBV11-2 with TRBJ2-6, with D hard to call. Trimming took 2 bases from V and 0 from J, leaving 8 bases between them. CDR1 SGHAT and CDR2 FQNNGV come from the germline V gene. The CDR3 is 16 amino acids. The CDR3 DNA sequence: TGTGCCAGCAGCTTAAACGGGTTCTCTGGGGCCAACGTCCTGACTTTC. Amino acid sequence: CASSLNGFSGANVLTF. The variable domain in full, completed from reference TRBV11-2 and TRBJ2-6, reads EAGVAQSPRYKIIEKRQSVAFWCNPISGHATLYWYQQILGQGPKLLIQFQNNGVVDDSQLPKDRFSAERLKGVDSTLKIQPAKLEDSAVYLCASSLNGFSGANVLTFGAGSRLTVL.

This clonotype was seen at least ten times. The chain carries TRBV12-3 or TRBV12-4 and TRBJ1-5; D is unclear. Trimming shortened V by 4 bases and J by 3 bases, and 10 bases separated the two germline ends. CDR3 size: 14 residues. CDR3 in amino acids: CASSSGRYNQPQHF. Here the CDR3 DNA reads TGTGCCAGCAGTTCAGGACGCTACAATCAGCCCCAGCATTTT.

This clonotype was counted between two and nine times. The chain links TRBV28 to TRBJ2-5; 8 bases line up with TRBD1. The germline V gene has CDR1 MDHEN and CDR2 SYDVKM. The CDR3 runs 15 residues. V shed 5 bases and J 5 bases; nucleotides not matched to a gene: 10. The CDR3 sequence: CASSPGQDRSETQYF. The CDR3, as DNA: TGTGCCAGCAGTCCGGGACAGGACCGATCGGAGACCCAGTACTTC. Variable domain in full (rest from reference TRBV28 and TRBJ2-5): DVKVTQSSRYLVKRTGEKVFLECVQDMDHENMFWYRQDPGLGLRLIYFSYDVKMKEKGDIPEGYSVSREKKERFSLILESASTNQTSMYLCASSPGQDRSETQYFGPGTRLLVL.